This T cell receptor (beta chain) is drawn from a study of T cell changes during pregnancy in multiple sclerosis (dated by TCRdb to the late 2010s). The study in broad terms: The study looked at changes in the T cell repertoire across pregnancy in women with multiple sclerosis.

The CDR3 spans 16 residues, from the cysteine through the phenylalanine. The only DNA kept is the CDR3, 48 bases in frame from the first base. The junction carries 15 bases between V and J, which are trimmed by 5 bases and 4 bases respectively. CDR1 and CDR2, looked up from the germline V gene, are SGHAT and FQNNGV. Comment on this clone: Its cognate antigen has yet to be identified. Base quality data are lacking; no much larger clone is found one base away.

The library was built by means of the immunoSEQ multiplex PCR assay. TCRdb mirrors the immuneACCESS table, restricted to in-frame sequences. Some clones are absent from its copies; in checked studies, under half trace to an unresolved V gene, and the reason for the others is unknown. The sample table shows about 34,000 clones, and around 90% are seen once. Jointly, the top ten make up roughly 4% of the sample. The chain uses TRBV11-2 and TRBJ2-6, with the identity of the D gene unclear. Sequenced material: CD8+ T cells from peripheral blood mononuclear cells, taken in the third trimester of pregnancy. This receptor was taken from a female donor with multiple sclerosis, enrolled in a pregnancy study. The nucleotide sequence reads as follows: TGTGCCAGCAGCCCAAACCGTACTCCCGGGGCCAACGTCCTGACTTTC. It is translated as CASSPNRTPGANVLTF.